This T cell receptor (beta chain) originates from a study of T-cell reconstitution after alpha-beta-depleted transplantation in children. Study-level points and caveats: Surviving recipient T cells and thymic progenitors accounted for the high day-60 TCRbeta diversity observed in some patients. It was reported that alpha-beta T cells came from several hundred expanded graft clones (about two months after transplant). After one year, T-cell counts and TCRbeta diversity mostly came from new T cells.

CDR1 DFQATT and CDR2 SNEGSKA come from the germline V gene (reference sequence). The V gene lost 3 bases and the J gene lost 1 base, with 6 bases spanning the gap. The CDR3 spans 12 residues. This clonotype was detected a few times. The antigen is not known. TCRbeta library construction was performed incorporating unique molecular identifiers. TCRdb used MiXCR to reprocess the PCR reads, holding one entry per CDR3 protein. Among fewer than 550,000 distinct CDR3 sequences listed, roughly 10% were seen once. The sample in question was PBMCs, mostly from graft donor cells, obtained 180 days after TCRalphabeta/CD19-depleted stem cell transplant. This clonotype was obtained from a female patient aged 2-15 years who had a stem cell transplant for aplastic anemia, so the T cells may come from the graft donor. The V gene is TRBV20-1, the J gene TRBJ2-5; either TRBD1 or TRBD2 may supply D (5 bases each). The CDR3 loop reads CSASGAQETQYF. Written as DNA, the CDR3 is TGCAGTGCTAGCGGGGCCCAAGAGACCCAGTACTTC.